This is a list of T cell receptor beta chains from one sample in a study of human T cells and chemical hapten exposure. TCRdb re-called the RACE reads through MiXCR, storing one row per CDR3 protein. The sample carries about 110,000 distinct CDR3 sequences, 9% to 9.5% recorded once. Here the sequenced sample was whole blood, taken in connection with sensitization to the hapten diphenylcyclopropenone (DPC). These receptors all come from a middle-aged woman with alopecia areata. Some clones in this sample may be carry-over from other donors' samples. Each CDR3 is given with its conserved first and last residue. A D gene is named only where the DNA matches it firmly. The size of a clone is reported for some rows only, either as once, few or many, or as a class for expanded clones.

D gene,J gene,clone size,V gene,CDR3 DNA,CDR3 protein
NA,TRBJ1-2,many,TRBV12-3/TRBV12-4,TGTGCCAGCAGCTTCTCCGGGTCCAGGGTCTATGGCTACACCTTC,CASSFSGSRVYGYTF
NA,TRBJ1-1,many,TRBV5-5,TGTGCCAGCAGCTCCATGGACGGGTATGAAGCTTTCTTT,CASSSMDGYEAFF
TRBD2,TRBJ2-1,few,TRBV3-1,TGTGCCAGCAGCGGACGACTAGCGGGGGGACGGAATGAGCAGTTCTTC,CASSGRLAGGRNEQFF
NA,TRBJ1-2,many,TRBV12-3/TRBV12-4,TGTGCCAGCAGTGTGGACAGCCTCTATGGCTACACCTTC,CASSVDSLYGYTF
NA,TRBJ2-7,NA,TRBV7-6,TGTGCCAGCAGCTTAGCGTGGGGGCTGAACGAGCAGTACTTC,CASSLAWGLNEQYF
NA,TRBJ1-1,NA,TRBV20-1,TGCAGTGCTAGAGATGACAGAACTGAAGCTTTCTTT,CSARDDRTEAFF
NA,TRBJ1-2,NA,TRBV15,TGTGCCACCAGCAGAGATTCGAACTATGGCTACACCTTC,CATSRDSNYGYTF
NA,TRBJ1-5,NA,TRBV20-1,TGCAGTGCTAGGGGGGGGACTAATCAGCCCCAGCATTTT,CSARGGTNQPQHF
NA,TRBJ1-4,few,TRBV6-1,TGTGCCAGCAGTGAATGGAGGGGGTTTACTAATGAAAAACTGTTTTTT,CASSEWRGFTNEKLFF
NA,TRBJ2-5,many,TRBV6-2/TRBV6-3,TGTGCCAGCTCCCCGGGCCCCAGAGAAGAGACCCAGTACTTC,CASSPGPREETQYF
TRBD1,TRBJ2-1,few,TRBV20-1,TGCAGTGCTAGGGACAGGGGAAGCCCTTCAGGTGAGGAGCAGTTCTTC,CSARDRGSPSGEEQFF
NA,TRBJ1-1,few,TRBV9,TGTGCCAGCAGCGTAGCAGGTTTTGGGACTGAAGCTTTCTTT,CASSVAGFGTEAFF
NA,TRBJ2-3,many,TRBV4-2,TGTGCCAGCAGCCAAGAATCGGTCGCATCACAGTATTTT,CASSQESVASQYF
NA,TRBJ1-6,NA,TRBV6-2/TRBV6-3,TGTGCCAGCAGTTCCGAAAACACGCTCCGAAATTCACCCCTCCACTTT,CASSSENTLRNSPLHF
TRBD2,TRBJ2-5,NA,TRBV6-5,TGTGCCAGCAGCCCATACTTATCGACTAGCGGGGACCAAGAGACCCAGTACTTC,CASSPYLSTSGDQETQYF
NA,TRBJ1-2,many,TRBV6-2/TRBV6-3,TGTGCCAGCAGTCCTGGCGGACGGGGCAACTATGGCTACACCTTC,CASSPGGRGNYGYTF
NA,TRBJ1-5,few,TRBV30,TGTGCCTGGGCAACGGGCTTCAATCAGCCCCAGCATTTT,CAWATGFNQPQHF
TRBD2,TRBJ2-3,many,TRBV10-3,TGTGCCATAGATCGGGGGGGGCCAACTAGCACAGATACGCAGTATTTT,CAIDRGGPTSTDTQYF
NA,TRBJ1-1,few,TRBV7-9,TGTGCCAGCACCACGAACAGCGGTGAAGCTTTCTTT,CASTTNSGEAFF
TRBD2,TRBJ2-7,many,TRBV11-2,TGTGCCAGCAGCTTAGATCGGGGTAGCGGGTTCTCCTACGAGCAGTACTTC,CASSLDRGSGFSYEQYF
NA,TRBJ1-2,many,TRBV6-1,TGTGCCAGCAGTGAAAAAGACAGTGACTATGGCTACACCTTC,CASSEKDSDYGYTF
TRBD1,TRBJ1-4,many,TRBV4-3,TGCGCCAGCAGCCAAGAAGGGGGGTACAGGGGGTCAGAACTGTTTTTT,CASSQEGGYRGSELFF
TRBD1,TRBJ2-3,few,TRBV5-6,TGTGCCAGCAGGTCGGGACAGGGGGCGTCAGATACGCAGTATTTT,CASRSGQGASDTQYF
NA,TRBJ1-1,many,TRBV5-4,TGTGCCAGCAGCCCGGAGGAGGGCCACACTGAAGCTTTCTTT,CASSPEEGHTEAFF
NA,TRBJ2-7,many,TRBV28,TGTGCCAGCAGTTCCAACGGACTACCGATCTACGAGCAGTACTTC,CASSSNGLPIYEQYF
NA,TRBJ2-1,NA,TRBV5-1,TGCGCCAGCACCATTGACATTTCCTACAATGAGCAGTTCTTC,CASTIDISYNEQFF
NA,TRBJ1-6,many,TRBV4-2,TGTGCCAGCAGCCAAGTAGGAGGGGCCCTCCACTTT,CASSQVGGALHF
TRBD2,TRBJ2-3,few,TRBV7-2,TGTGCCAGCAGCTTGGGGACTAGCGGGGGTCGAAGCACAGATACGCAGTATTTT,CASSLGTSGGRSTDTQYF
NA,TRBJ1-2,many,TRBV18,TGTGCCAGCTCACCGGCTAGGAGCGGCCTTAACTATGGCTACACCTTC,CASSPARSGLNYGYTF
NA,TRBJ2-2,many,TRBV5-4,TGTGCCAGCGGGTTACCTAACACCGGGGAGCTGTTTTTT,CASGLPNTGELFF
NA,TRBJ1-1,many,TRBV6-5,TGTGCCAGCAGTTACGGCTTACTTGGCACTGAAGCTTTCTTT,CASSYGLLGTEAFF
NA,TRBJ2-7,few,TRBV18,TGTGCCAGCTCACCAGGAGGGGGAGCGTCCTACGAGCAGTACTTC,CASSPGGGASYEQYF
TRBD1,TRBJ1-6,few,TRBV6-6,TGTGCCAGCAGTGACAGGGAGTCCTATAATTCACCCCTCCACTTT,CASSDRESYNSPLHF
NA,TRBJ2-7,many,TRBV24-1,TGTGCCACCAGTGGGGGCCCTGTCTACGAGCAGTACTTC,CATSGGPVYEQYF
NA,TRBJ2-5,many,TRBV7-8,TGTGCCAGCAGCTTATACCAGGGAGTAGAGACCCAGTACTTC,CASSLYQGVETQYF
TRBD1,TRBJ2-7,many,TRBV6-5,TGTGCCAGCAGCCGGACAGGACACGAGCAGTACTTC,CASSRTGHEQYF
NA,TRBJ1-6,NA,TRBV5-1,TGCGCCAGCCGGGACTCCAGCTCCTATAATTCACCCCTCCACTTT,CASRDSSSYNSPLHF
NA,TRBJ2-1,many,TRBV29-1,TGCAGCGTCGCGACTAGTTCGGATGAGCAGTTCTTC,CSVATSSDEQFF